The subject of this entry is one T cell receptor (beta chain). Its antigen is not identified. This record belongs to a study of T cell responses to AZD1222 COVID-19 vaccine. Study results and caveats: Unmutated variant regions are reportedly the target of nearly half of TCRs that are spike-specific. Just a handful of AZD1222 recipients tested seropositive at baseline. The study sampled repertoires only after the peak T cell response.

TCRdb's table, derived via immunoSEQ multiplex PCR, lists solely in-frame clones and lacks some. This table holds about 110,000 clones, roughly 90% found once. The V gene's germline CDR1 is MNHEY and CDR2 SMNVEV (reference sequence). V was shortened by 6 bases and J by 4 bases, with 19 bases between the two germline ends. The CDR3 contains 15 residues. V and J are TRBV27 and TRBJ2-7, with D possibly called TRBD1 or TRBD2 (5 bases each). The sequence derives from an adult in good health. The source was peripheral blood, collected on day 0 of MenACWY control vaccination. Written as DNA, the CDR3 is TGTGCCAGCAGCGACGTGGGAGAGGGGAGTTACGAGCAGTACTTC. It encodes CASSDVGEGSYEQYF.